The 15 T cell receptor beta chains below come from one sample, sequenced in a study of cytomegalovirus exposure and HLA in healthy donors. The PCR made use of 60 Vbeta and 13 Jbeta primers. The table came from immunoSEQ multiplex PCR; TCRdb's copy has only in-frame clones and leaves some out. This table has 100,000 to 150,000 clones, 77% appearing once. Sequencing was performed on PBMCs. The receptors stem from a woman aged 40 to 50 in good health and CMV-seronegative.

This clone has more than one count but fewer than ten. J is TRBJ1-5 and V is TRBV29-1, with D possibly matching TRBD1 (6 bases). Germline V lookup: CDR1 SQVTM, CDR2 ANQGSEA. Trimming stripped 2 bases from V and 6 bases from J, with 14 bases between. This CDR3 comprises 14 residues. The CDR3: CSVELGGGGQPQHF. In DNA form, the CDR3 reads TGCAGCGTTGAACTTGGGGGCGGAGGTCAGCCCCAGCATTTT.

The chain recombines TRBV27 with TRBJ1-5; D is ambiguous. V was pared by 2 bases and J by 3 bases, with 5 bases between. Germline loops: CDR1 MNHEY, CDR2 SMNVEV (reference sequence). The CDR3 consists of 13 residues. The CDR3 DNA sequence: TGTGCCAGCAGTTTACAGTCCAATCAGCCCCAGCATTTT. This translates into CASSLQSNQPQHF.

The genes are TRBV4-3 and TRBJ1-3; D not resolved. V gave up 0 bases and J gave up 0 bases, with 15 bases separating them. The CDR3 loop spans 18 amino acids. From germline, CDR1 is LGHNA and CDR2 YSLEER. This chain's CDR3 is CASSQELSVTTSGNTIYF. The CDR3 bases are TGCGCCAGCAGCCAAGAATTGTCAGTCACTACCTCTGGAAACACCATATATTTT.

The chain combines TRBV6-5 with TRBJ1-1; D is perhaps TRBD1 (6 bases). CDR1 and CDR2 (germline): MNHEY, SVGAGI. Trimming stripped 5 bases from V and 1 base from J, with 14 bases between. The CDR3 runs to 15 residues. The CDR3 is CASSQARTANTEAFF. The CDR3 DNA is TGTGCCAGCAGTCAGGCTAGGACAGCGAACACTGAAGCTTTCTTT.

The chain is built from TRBV27 and TRBJ1-4; 9 bases fit TRBD1. The germline CDR1 and CDR2 sequences are MNHEY and SMNVEV (reference sequence). The J segment lost 4 bases and the V segment lost 5 bases, leaving 2 bases of the junction unmatched. The CDR3 spans 14 residues. The CDR3 DNA is TGTGCCAGCAGTGGGACAGGGCTTAATGAAAAACTGTTTTTT. The encoded protein is CASSGTGLNEKLFF.

V is TRBV6-5 and J is TRBJ1-1; D is ambiguous. Per the germline V gene, CDR1 is MNHEY and CDR2 is SVGAGI. The CDR3 has 16 amino acids. Trimming removed 2 bases from V and 2 bases from J, with 15 bases in between. CDR3 region: CASSYSAMAGNTEAFF. CDR3 DNA: TGTGCCAGCAGTTACAGTGCTATGGCAGGTAACACTGAAGCTTTCTTT.

This clone was detected a few times. The V gene is TRBV15, the J gene TRBJ2-5; 10 positions agree with TRBD1. Germline CDR1 and CDR2: LNHNV and YYDKDF (reference sequence). With 4 bases clipped from V and 4 bases from J, the junction kept 12 bases outside the gene matches. This CDR3 comprises 17 residues. CDR3 sequence reads: CATSTLLGTGERETQYF. The CDR3 DNA reads TGTGCCACCAGCACCTTACTCGGGACAGGGGAGAGAGAGACCCAGTACTTC. The complete variable domain, with remaining parts taken from reference TRBV15 and TRBJ2-5, reads DAMVIQNPRYQVTQFGKPVTLSCSQTLNHNVMYWYQQKSSQAPKLLFHYYDKDFNNEADTPDNFQSRRPNTSFCFLDIRSPGLGDTAMYLCATSTLLGTGERETQYFGPGTRLLVL.

Of note for this clone: Other DNA variants within this sample encode the same CDR3. This chain uses TRBV4-1 with TRBJ1-5; no clear D gene. Germline V gene lookup returns CDR1 MGHRA and CDR2 YSYEKL. The CDR3 length is 14 residues. Deletions cut 1 base from V and 5 bases from J, with 9 bases between. The CDR3 here is CASSQGGGDQPQHF. DNA for the CDR3: TGCGCCAGCAGCCAAGGAGGAGGAGATCAGCCCCAGCATTTT.

This chain joins TRBV5-1 and TRBJ1-6, with D perhaps TRBD1 (5 bases). Deletions cut 4 bases from V and 6 bases from J, with 11 bases between. The CDR3 contains 14 residues. The germline V gene has CDR1 SGHRS and CDR2 YFSETQ. As DNA, the CDR3 is TGCGCCAGCAGCGTGTCAGGGCTTAATTCACCCCTCCACTTT. Protein sequence: CASSVSGLNSPLHF.

This clone was recorded only once. The rearrangement uses TRBV5-1 and TRBJ1-2; D is undetermined. The CDR3 is made up of 14 amino acids. V was pared by 0 bases and J by 2 bases, with 8 bases between. Germline V gives CDR1 SGHRS, CDR2 YFSETQ. The CDR3 protein is CASSLESRNYGYTF. The DNA of the CDR3 is TGCGCCAGCAGCTTGGAATCCAGAAACTATGGCTACACCTTC.

Here the CDR3 reads CASSLVAPTNEKLFF. As DNA, the CDR3 is TGCGCCAGCAGCTTGGTGGCACCAACTAATGAAAAACTGTTTTTT. The gene calls are TRBV5-1 and TRBJ1-4, with D hard to call. With 0 bases removed from V and 0 bases from J, the gap between germline ends came to 6 bases. CDR1 SGHRS and CDR2 YFSETQ come from the germline V gene. This CDR3 spans 15 amino acids.

The V gene is TRBV6-5, the J gene TRBJ2-1; unclear D gene. Trimming cost V 7 bases and J 3 bases, with 4 bases left between them. The CDR3 runs 11 residues. In germline, CDR1 is MNHEY, CDR2 SVGAGI. CDR3 loop: CASTGYNEQFF. CDR3 nucleotides: TGTGCCAGCACGGGCTACAATGAGCAGTTCTTC.

This chain joins TRBV2 and TRBJ1-6; D gene ambiguous. Per the germline V gene, CDR1 is SNHLY and CDR2 is FYNNEI. V lost 6 bases and J lost 9, with 6 bases in between. The CDR3 has 11 amino acids. The CDR3 loop reads CASSSFSPLHF. CDR3 coding DNA: TGTGCCAGCAGCTCCTTTTCACCCCTCCACTTT.

This rearrangement joins TRBV10-1 to TRBJ1-1; D is possibly TRBD1 (6 bases). V lost 3 bases, J lost 4 bases, and 9 bases lay in between. Germline V CDR1 and CDR2: WNHNN, SYGVQD (reference sequence). The CDR3 is 13 amino acids. Here the CDR3 DNA reads TGCGCCAGCAGTGAACAGGGTGGCACTGAAGCTTTCTTT. It yields the protein CASSEQGGTEAFF.

This clone was recorded at least ten times. V gene TRBV29-1 combines with J gene TRBJ1-2; a possible D gene is TRBD1 (5 bases). Trimming left V 3 bases short and J 4 bases short, with 18 bases between. From germline, CDR1 is SQVTM and CDR2 ANQGSEA. The CDR3 totals 15 residues. The CDR3 DNA is TGCAGCGTTGACACTCGGGGGGACTTACCCTATGGCTACACCTTC. This encodes CSVDTRGDLPYGYTF. Combining the CDR3 with reference TRBV29-1 and TRBJ1-2 gives the whole variable domain SAVISQKPSRDICQRGTSLTIQCQVDSQVTMMFWYRQQPGQSLTLIATANQGSEATYESGFVIDKFPISRPNLTFSTLTVSNMSPEDSSIYLCSVDTRGDLPYGYTFGSGTRLTVV.